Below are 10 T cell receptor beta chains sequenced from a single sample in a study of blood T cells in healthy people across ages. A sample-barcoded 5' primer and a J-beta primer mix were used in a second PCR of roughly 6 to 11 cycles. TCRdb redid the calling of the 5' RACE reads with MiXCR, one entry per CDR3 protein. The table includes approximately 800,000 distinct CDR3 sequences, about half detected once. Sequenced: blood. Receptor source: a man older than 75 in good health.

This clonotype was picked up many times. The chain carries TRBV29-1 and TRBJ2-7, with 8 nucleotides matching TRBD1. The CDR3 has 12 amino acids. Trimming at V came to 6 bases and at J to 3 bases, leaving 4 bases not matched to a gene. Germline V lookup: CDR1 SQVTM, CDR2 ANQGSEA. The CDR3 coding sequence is TGCAGCGTGATACAGGGGGACTACGAGCAGTACTTC. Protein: CSVIQGDYEQYF.

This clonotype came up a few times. This chain's CDR3 is CASSYRSEQFF. CDR3 bases: TGTGCCAGCAGTTATCGATCAGAGCAGTTCTTC. The gene calls are TRBV6-2 or TRBV6-3 and TRBJ2-1; D call uncertain. V was pared by 3 bases and J by 10 bases, with 7 bases between. The CDR3 consists of 11 residues. The germline V gene encodes CDR1 MNHEY and CDR2 SVGEGT.

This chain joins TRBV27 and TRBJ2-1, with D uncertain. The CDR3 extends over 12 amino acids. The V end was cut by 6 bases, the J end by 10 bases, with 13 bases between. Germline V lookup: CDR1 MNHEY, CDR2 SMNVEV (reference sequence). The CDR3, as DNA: TGTGCCAGCAGCGCTACCCTCCGAGAGCAGTTCTTC. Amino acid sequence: CASSATLREQFF.

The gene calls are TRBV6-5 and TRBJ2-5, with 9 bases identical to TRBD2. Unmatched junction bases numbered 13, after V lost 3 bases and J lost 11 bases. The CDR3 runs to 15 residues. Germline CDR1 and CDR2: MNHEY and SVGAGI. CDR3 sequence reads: CASSYTSGFPNEQYF. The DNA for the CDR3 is TGTGCCAGCAGTTATACTAGCGGGTTTCCCAATGAGCAGTACTTC.

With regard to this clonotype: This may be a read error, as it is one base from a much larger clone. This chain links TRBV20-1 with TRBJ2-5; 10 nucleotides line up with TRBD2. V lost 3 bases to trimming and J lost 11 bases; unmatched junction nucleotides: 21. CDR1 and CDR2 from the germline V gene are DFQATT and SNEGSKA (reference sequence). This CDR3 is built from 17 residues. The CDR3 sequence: CSASHHKAGGLYNEQYF. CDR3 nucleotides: TGCAGTGCTAGCCACCATAAAGCGGGAGGGCTGTACAATGAGCAGTACTTC.

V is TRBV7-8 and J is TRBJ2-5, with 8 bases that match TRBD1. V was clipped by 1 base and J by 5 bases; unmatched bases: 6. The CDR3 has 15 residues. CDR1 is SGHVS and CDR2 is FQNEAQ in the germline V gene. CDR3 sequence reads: CASSLVAGGWETQYF. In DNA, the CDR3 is TGTGCCAGCAGCTTAGTAGCAGGGGGCTGGGAGACCCAGTACTTC.

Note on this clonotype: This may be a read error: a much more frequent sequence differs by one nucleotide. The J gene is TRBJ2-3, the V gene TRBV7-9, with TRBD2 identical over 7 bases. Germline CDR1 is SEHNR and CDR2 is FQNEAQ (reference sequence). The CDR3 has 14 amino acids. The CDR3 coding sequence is TGTGCCAGCGTTCCGGGACTAAGCACAGAGACGCAGTATTTT. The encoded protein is CASVPGLSTETQYF.

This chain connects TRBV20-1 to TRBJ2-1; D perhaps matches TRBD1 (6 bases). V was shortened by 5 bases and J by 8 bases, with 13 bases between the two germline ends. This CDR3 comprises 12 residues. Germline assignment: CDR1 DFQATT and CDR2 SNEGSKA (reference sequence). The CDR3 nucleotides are TGCAGTGCTCCCTCACAGGGACATGAGCAGTTCTTC. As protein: CSAPSQGHEQFF.

CDR3 sequence (DNA): TGTGCCAGCAGTTACTTACGGACAGGGTTCATGAACACTGAAGCTTTCTTT. This translates into CASSYLRTGFMNTEAFF. V and J are TRBV6-2 or TRBV6-3 and TRBJ1-1; TRBD1 aligns across 8 bases. V lost 1 base and J lost 0; bases outside the gene matches: 7. CDR1 and CDR2 (germline): MNHEY, SVGEGT. CDR3 length equals 17 residues.

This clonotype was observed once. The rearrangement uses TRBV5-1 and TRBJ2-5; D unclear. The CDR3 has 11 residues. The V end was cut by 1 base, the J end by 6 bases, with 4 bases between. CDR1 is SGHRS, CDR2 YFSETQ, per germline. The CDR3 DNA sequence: TGCGCCAGCAGCTTGTCAAAGACCCAGTACTTC. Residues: CASSLSKTQYF.